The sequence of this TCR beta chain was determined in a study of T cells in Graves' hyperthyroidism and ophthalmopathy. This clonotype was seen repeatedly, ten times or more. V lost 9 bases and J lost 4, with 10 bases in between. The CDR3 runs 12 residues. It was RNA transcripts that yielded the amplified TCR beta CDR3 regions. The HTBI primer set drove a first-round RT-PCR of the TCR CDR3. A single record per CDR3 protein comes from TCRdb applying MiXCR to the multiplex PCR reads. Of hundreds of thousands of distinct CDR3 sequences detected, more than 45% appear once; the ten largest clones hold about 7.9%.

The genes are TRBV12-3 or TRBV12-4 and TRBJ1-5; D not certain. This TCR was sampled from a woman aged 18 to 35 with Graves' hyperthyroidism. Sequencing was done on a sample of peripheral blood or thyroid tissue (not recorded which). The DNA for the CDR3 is TGTGCCAGTAGTCCTAGTAATCAGCCCCAGCATTTT. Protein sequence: CASSPSNQPQHF.